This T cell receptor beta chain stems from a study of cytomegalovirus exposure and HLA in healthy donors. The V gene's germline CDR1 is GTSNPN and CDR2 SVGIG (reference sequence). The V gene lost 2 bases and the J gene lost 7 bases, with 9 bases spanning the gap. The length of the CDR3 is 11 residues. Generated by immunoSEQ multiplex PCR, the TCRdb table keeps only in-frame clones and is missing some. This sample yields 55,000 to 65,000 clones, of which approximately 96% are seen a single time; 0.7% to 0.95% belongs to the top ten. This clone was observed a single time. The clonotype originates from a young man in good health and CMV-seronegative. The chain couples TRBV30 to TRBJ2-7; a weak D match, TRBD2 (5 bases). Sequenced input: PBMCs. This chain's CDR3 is CAWSITGEQYF. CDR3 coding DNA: TGTGCCTGGAGTATAACGGGGGAGCAGTACTTC.